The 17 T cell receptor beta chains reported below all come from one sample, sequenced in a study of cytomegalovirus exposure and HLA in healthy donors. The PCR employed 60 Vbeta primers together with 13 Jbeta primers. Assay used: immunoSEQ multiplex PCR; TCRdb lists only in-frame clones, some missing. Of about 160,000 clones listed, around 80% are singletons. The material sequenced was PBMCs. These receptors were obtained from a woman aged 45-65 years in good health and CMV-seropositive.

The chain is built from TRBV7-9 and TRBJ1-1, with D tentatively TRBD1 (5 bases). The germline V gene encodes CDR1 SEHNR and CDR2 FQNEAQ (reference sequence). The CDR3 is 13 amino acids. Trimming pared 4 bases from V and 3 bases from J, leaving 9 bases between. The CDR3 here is CASSSGDYTEAFF. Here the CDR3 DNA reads TGTGCCAGCAGCTCTGGGGACTACACTGAAGCTTTCTTT.

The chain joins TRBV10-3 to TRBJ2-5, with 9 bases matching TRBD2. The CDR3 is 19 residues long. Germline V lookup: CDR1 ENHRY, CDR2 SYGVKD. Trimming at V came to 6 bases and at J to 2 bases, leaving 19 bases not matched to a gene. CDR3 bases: TGTGCCATCAGCCCCGCTCTAGCGGGAACAAAGTTGGTACAAGAGACCCAGTACTTC. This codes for CAISPALAGTKLVQETQYF.

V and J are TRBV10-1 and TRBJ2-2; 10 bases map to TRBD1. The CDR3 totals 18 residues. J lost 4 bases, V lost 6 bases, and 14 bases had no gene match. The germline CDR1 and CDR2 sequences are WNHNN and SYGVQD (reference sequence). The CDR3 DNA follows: TGCGCCAGCAGCCAACGGACAGGGGGTTTATTGGGCACCGGGGAGCTGTTTTTT. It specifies CASSQRTGGLLGTGELFF.

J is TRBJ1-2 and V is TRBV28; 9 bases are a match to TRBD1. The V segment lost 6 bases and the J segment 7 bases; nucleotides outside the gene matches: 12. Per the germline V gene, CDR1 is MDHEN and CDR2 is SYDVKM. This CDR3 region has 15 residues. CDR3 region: CASSPRDRAASGYTF. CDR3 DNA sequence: TGTGCCAGCAGCCCTCGGGACAGGGCTGCGTCTGGCTACACCTTC.

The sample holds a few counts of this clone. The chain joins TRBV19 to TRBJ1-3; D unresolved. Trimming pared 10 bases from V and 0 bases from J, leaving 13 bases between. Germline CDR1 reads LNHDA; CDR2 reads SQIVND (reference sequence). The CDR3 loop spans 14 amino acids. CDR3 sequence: CATGEGLSGNTIYF. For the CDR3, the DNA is TGTGCCACCGGGGAGGGCCTCTCTGGAAACACCATATATTTT.

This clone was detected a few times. CDR3 bases: TGTGCCAGCAGTTTTAACACAGATACGCAGTATTTT. Its protein is CASSFNTDTQYF. The chain links TRBV7-9 to TRBJ2-3; D gene uncertain. The V gene lost 6 bases and the J gene lost 2 bases, with 6 bases spanning the gap. Germline assignment: CDR1 SEHNR and CDR2 FQNEAQ (reference sequence). The CDR3 runs 12 residues.

The CDR3 bases are TGTGCCAGCAGCTTGGGGGCACAGCTCTATGGCTACACCTTC. It translates to CASSLGAQLYGYTF. The genes are TRBV5-8 and TRBJ1-2; D is unresolved. There are 14 residues in the CDR3. The germline V gene encodes CDR1 SGHTS and CDR2 YDEGEE. With 0 bases removed from V and 4 bases from J, the gap between germline ends came to 10 bases.

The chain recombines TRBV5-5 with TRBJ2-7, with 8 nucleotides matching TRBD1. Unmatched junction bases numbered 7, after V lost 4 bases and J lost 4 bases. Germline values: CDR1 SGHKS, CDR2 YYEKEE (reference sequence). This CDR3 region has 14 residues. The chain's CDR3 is CASSPGTGRYEQYF. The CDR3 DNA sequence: TGTGCCAGCAGCCCTGGGACAGGTCGGTACGAGCAGTACTTC.

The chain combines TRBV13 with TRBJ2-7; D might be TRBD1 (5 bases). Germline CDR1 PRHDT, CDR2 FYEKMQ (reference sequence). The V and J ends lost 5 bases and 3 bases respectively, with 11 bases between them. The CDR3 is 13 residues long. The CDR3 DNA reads TGTGCCAGCAGCAGACAGAAGATCTACGAGCAGTACTTC. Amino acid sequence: CASSRQKIYEQYF. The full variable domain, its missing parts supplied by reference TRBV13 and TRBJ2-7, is AAGVIQSPRHLIKEKRETATLKCYPIPRHDTVYWYQQGPGQDPQFLISFYEKMQSDKGSIPDRFSAQQFSDYHSELNMSSLELGDSALYFCASSRQKIYEQYFGPGTRLTVT.

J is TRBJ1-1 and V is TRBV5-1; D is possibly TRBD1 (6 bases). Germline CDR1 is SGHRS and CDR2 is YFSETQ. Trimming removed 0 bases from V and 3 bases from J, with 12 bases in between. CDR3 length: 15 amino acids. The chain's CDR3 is CASSLERTEYTEAFF. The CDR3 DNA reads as TGCGCCAGCAGCTTGGAGCGGACAGAGTACACTGAAGCTTTCTTT.

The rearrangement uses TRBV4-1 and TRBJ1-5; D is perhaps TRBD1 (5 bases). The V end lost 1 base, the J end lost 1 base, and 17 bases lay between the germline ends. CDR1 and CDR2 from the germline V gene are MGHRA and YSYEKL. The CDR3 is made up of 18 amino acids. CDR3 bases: TGCGCCAGCAGCCAAGGGGGCCTAGTTTTTCGGAGCAATCAGCCCCAGCATTTT. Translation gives CASSQGGLVFRSNQPQHF.

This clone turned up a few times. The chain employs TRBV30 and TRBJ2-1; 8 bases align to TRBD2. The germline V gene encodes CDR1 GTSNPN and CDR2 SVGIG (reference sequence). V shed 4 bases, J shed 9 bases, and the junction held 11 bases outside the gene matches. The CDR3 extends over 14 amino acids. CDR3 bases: TGTGCCTGGATAGGGACGGCGGGGGGTGGTGAGCAGTTCTTC. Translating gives CAWIGTAGGGEQFF.

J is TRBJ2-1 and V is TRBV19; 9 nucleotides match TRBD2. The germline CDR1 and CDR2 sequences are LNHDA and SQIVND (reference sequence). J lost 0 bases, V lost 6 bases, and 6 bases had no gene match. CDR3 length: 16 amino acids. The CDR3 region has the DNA TGTGCCAGTAGAGATGCGGGGGGGGGCTCCTACAATGAGCAGTTCTTC. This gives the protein CASRDAGGGSYNEQFF. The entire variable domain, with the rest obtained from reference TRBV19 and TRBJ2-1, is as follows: DGGITQSPKYLFRKEGQNVTLSCEQNLNHDAMYWYRQDPGQGLRLIYYSQIVNDFQKGDIAEGYSVSREKKESFPLTVTSAQKNPTAFYLCASRDAGGGSYNEQFFGPGTRLTVL.

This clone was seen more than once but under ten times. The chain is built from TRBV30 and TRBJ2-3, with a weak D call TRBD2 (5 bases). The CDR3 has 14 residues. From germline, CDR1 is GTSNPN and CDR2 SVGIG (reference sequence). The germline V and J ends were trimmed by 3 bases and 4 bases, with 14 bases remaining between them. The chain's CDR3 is CAWRGAQRSDTQYF. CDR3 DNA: TGTGCCTGGAGGGGAGCCCAAAGGTCAGATACGCAGTATTTT.

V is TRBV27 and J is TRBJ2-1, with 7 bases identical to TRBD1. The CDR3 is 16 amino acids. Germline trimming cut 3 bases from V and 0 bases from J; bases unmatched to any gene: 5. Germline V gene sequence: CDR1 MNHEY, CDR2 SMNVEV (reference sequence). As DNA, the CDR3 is TGTGCCAGCAGTTTGGACAGGTTAAGCTCCTACAATGAGCAGTTCTTC. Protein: CASSLDRLSSYNEQFF.

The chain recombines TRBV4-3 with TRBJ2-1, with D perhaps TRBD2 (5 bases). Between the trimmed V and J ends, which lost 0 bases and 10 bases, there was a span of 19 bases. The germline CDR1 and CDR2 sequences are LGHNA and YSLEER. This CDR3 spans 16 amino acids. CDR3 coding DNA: TGCGCCAGCAGCCAAGATCTGCGCCTAGCCGTCCGGGAGCAGTTCTTC. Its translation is CASSQDLRLAVREQFF.

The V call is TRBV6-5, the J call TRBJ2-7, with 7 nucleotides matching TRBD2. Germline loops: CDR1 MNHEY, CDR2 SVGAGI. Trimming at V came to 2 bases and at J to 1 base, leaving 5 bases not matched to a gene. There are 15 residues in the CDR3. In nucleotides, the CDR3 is TGTGCCAGCAGTTACGGGGGAGGGCCGTCCTACGAGCAGTACTTC. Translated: CASSYGGGPSYEQYF.